This T cell receptor (beta chain) is drawn from a study of graft-versus-host responses after intestinal transplantation. With 4 bases clipped from V and 5 bases from J, the junction kept 5 bases outside the gene matches. The germline V gene has CDR1 MNHEY and CDR2 SMNVEV (reference sequence). The CDR3 length is 14 residues. TCRdb's copy holds only in-frame clones and misses some; the assay was immunoSEQ multiplex PCR. The sample gives 20,000 or so clones, around 80% of which show up once; approximately 3.3% is in the top ten. Intraepithelial lymphocytes and lamina propria lymphocytes were released through processing of graft tissue.

V is TRBV27 and J is TRBJ2-3, with 8 bases fitting TRBD2. Sequencing used ileum tissue, obtained 12 days after intestinal transplant. The origin of this receptor is a human patient who received an intestinal transplant, so some T cells may come from the graft donor. The CDR3 protein is CASSWSRGGDTQYF. CDR3 nucleotide sequence: TGTGCCAGCAGTTGGAGTCGGGGGGGAGATACGCAGTATTTT.